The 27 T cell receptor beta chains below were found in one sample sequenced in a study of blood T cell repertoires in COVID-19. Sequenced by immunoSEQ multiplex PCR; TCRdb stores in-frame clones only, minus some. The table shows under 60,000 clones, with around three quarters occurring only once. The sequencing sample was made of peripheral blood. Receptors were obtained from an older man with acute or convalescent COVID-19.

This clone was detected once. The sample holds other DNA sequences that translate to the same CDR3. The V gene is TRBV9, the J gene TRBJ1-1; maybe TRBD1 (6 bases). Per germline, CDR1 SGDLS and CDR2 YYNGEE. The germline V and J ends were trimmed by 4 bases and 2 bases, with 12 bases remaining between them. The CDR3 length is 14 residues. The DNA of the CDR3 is TGTGCCAGCAGCCCCCGGACAGTAAACACTGAAGCTTTCTTT. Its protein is CASSPRTVNTEAFF.

CDR3 sequence reads: CAGSTGNEGETQYF. The CDR3 bases are TGTGCCGGCTCGACGGGGAATGAGGGAGAGACCCAGTACTTC. The chain has TRBV2 and TRBJ2-5; D is possibly TRBD2 (5 bases). This CDR3 is 14 amino acids long. V was clipped by 11 bases and J by 4 bases, with 20 bases between them. Germline CDR1 SNHLY, CDR2 FYNNEI.

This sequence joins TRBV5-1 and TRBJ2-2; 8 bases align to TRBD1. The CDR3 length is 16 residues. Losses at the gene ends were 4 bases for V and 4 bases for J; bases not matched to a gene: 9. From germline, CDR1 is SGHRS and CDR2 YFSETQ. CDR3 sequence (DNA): TGCGCCAGCAGCCGCGGGACAGGCAGGGTCACCGGGGAGCTGTTTTTT. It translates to CASSRGTGRVTGELFF.

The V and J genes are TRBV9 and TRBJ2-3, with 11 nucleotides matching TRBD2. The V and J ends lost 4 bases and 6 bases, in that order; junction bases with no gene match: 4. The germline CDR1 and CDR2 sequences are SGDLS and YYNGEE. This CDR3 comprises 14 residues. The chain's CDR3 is CASSKTSGMDTQYF. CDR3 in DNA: TGTGCCAGCAGCAAGACTAGCGGGATGGATACGCAGTATTTT.

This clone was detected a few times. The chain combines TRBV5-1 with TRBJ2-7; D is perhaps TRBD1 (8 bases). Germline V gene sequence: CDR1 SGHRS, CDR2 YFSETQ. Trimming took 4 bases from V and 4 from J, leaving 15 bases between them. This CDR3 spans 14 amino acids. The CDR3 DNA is TGCGCCAGCAGCGTGACAGGGGAGGGGTACGAGCAGTACTTC. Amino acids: CASSVTGEGYEQYF.

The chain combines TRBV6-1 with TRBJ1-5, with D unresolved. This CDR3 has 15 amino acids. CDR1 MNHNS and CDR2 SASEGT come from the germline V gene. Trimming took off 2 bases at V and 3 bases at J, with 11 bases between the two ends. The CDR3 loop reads CASSELYGSNQPQHF. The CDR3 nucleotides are TGTGCCAGCAGTGAACTGTATGGCTCCAATCAGCCCCAGCATTTT.

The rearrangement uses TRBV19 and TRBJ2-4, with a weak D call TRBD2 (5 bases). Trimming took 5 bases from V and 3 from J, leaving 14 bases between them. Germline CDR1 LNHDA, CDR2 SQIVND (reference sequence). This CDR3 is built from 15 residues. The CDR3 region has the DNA TGTGCCAGTAGTCCCGGGGATCAAGTCAAAAACATTCAGTACTTC. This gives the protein CASSPGDQVKNIQYF.

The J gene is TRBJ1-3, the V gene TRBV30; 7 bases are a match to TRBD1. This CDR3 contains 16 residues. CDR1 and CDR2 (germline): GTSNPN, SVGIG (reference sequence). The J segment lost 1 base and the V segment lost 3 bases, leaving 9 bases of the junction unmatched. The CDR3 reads CAWSRGQPQSGNTIYF. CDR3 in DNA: TGTGCCTGGAGCCGGGGACAGCCCCAATCTGGAAACACCATATATTTT.

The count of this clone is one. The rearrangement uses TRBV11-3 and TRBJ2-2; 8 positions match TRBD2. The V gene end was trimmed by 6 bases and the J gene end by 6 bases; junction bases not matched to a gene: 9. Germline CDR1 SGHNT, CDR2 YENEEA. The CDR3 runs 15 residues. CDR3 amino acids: CASSRGGAVPGELFF. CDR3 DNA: TGTGCCAGCAGTCGGGGGGGAGCGGTACCCGGGGAGCTGTTTTTT.

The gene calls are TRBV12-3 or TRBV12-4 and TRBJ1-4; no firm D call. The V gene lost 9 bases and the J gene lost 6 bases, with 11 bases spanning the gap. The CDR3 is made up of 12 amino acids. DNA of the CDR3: TGTGCCAGTGCGAGGGCGCATGAAAAACTGTTTTTT. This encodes CASARAHEKLFF.

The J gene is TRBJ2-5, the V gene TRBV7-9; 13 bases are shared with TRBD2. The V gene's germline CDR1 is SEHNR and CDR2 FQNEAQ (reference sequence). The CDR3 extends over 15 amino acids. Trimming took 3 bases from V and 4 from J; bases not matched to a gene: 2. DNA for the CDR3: TGTGCCAGCAGCTTGGGACTAGCGGGATCAGAGACCCAGTACTTC. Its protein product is CASSLGLAGSETQYF.

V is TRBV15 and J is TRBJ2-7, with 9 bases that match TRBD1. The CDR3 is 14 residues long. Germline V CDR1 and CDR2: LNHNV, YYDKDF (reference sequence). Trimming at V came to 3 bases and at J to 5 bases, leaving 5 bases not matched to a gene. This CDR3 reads CATSRGDRAHEQYF. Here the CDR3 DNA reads TGTGCCACCAGCAGGGGGGACAGGGCTCACGAGCAGTACTTC.

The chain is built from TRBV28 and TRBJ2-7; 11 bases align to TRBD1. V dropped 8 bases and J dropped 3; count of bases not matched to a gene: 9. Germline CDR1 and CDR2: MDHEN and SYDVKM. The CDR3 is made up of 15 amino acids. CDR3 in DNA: TGTGCCAGCGGATCTGGGGACAGGGGGTTCTACGAGCAGTACTTC. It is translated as CASGSGDRGFYEQYF.

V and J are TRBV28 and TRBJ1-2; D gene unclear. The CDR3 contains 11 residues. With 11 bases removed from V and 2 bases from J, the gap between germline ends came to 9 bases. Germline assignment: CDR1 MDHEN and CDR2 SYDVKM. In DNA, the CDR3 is TGTGCCGGGCGGGGAAACTATGGCTACACCTTC. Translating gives CAGRGNYGYTF.

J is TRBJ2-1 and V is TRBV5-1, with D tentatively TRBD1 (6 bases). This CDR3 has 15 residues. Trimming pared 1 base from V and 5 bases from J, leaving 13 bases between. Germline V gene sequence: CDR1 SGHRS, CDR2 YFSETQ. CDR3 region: CASSLFTGNDNEQFF. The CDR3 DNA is TGCGCCAGCAGCTTGTTTACAGGGAATGACAATGAGCAGTTCTTC.

In nucleotides, the CDR3 is TGTGCCAGCAGCTTGTACGCGGGAGAGGTCAATGAGCAGTTCTTC. It codes for CASSLYAGEVNEQFF. This chain connects TRBV5-6 to TRBJ2-1; TRBD2 matches at 7 bases. There are 15 residues in the CDR3. V shed 1 base, J shed 6 bases, and the junction held 7 bases outside the gene matches. CDR1 is SGHDT and CDR2 is YYEEEE in the germline V gene.

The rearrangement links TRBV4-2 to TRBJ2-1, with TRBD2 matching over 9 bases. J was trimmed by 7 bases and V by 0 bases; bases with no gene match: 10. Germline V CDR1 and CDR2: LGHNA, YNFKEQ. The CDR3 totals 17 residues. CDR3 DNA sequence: TGTGCCAGCAGCCAAGAAGGGGCGGGAGGGCCTAGGAATGAGCAGTTCTTC. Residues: CASSQEGAGGPRNEQFF.

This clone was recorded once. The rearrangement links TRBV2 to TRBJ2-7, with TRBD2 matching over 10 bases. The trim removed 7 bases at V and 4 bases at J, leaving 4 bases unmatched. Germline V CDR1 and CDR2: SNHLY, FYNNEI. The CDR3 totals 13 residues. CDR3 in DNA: TGTGCCAGCAAGAGCGGGGGGGGATACGAGCAGTACTTC. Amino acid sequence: CASKSGGGYEQYF.

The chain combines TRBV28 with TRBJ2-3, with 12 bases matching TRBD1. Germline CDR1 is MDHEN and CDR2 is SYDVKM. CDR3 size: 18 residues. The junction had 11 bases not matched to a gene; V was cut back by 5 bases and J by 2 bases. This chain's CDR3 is CASSPGTGGKGNTDTQYF. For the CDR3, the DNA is TGTGCCAGCAGTCCCGGGACAGGGGGCAAGGGGAACACAGATACGCAGTATTTT.

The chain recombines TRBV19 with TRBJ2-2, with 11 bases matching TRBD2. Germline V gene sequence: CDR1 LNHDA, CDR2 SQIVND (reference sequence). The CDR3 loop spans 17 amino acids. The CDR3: CVANRLAGGANTGELFF. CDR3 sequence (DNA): TGTGTCGCAAATCGGCTAGCGGGGGGAGCGAACACCGGGGAGCTGTTTTTT.

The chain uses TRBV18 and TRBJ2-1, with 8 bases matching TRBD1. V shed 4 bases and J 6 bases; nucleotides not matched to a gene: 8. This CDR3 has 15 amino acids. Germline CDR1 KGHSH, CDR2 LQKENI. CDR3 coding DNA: TGTGCCAGCTCACGAACGGGAACAGGGGGCAATGAGCAGTTCTTC. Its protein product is CASSRTGTGGNEQFF. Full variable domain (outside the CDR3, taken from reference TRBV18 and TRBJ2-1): NAGVMQNPRHLVRRRGQEARLRCSPMKGHSHVYWYRQLPEEGLKFMVYLQKENIIDESGMPKERFSAEFPKEGPSILRIQQVVRGDSAAYFCASSRTGTGGNEQFFGPGTRLTVL.

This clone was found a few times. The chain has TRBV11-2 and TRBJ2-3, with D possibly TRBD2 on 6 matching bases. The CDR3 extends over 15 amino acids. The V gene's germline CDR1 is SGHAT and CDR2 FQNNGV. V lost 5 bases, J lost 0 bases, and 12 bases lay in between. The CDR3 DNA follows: TGTGCCAGCAGCCCCTTAGCGGCTAGCACAGATACGCAGTATTTT. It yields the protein CASSPLAASTDTQYF.

The CDR3 DNA reads as TGTGCCAGCAGGTCTAGCAACTACGAGCAGTACTTC. Its translation: CASRSSNYEQYF. V usage is TRBV6-5 and J usage is TRBJ2-7, with TRBD2 as a possible D gene (5 bases). Germline CDR1 reads MNHEY; CDR2 reads SVGAGI. With 6 bases removed from V and 3 bases from J, the gap between germline ends came to 9 bases. The CDR3 has 12 residues.

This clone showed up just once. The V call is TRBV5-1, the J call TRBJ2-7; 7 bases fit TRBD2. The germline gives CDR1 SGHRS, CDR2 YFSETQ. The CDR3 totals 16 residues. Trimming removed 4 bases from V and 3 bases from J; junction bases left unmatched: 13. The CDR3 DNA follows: TGCGCCAGCAGCCCCGGACCTAGCGGAATTAACTACGAGCAGTACTTC. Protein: CASSPGPSGINYEQYF.

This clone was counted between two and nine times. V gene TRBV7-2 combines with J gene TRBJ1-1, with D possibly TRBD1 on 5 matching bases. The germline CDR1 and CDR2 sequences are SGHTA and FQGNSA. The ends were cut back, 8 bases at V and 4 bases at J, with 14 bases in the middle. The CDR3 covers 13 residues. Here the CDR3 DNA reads TGTGCCAGCCGCCCGTCGGGGGGCACTGAAGCTTTCTTT. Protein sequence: CASRPSGGTEAFF.

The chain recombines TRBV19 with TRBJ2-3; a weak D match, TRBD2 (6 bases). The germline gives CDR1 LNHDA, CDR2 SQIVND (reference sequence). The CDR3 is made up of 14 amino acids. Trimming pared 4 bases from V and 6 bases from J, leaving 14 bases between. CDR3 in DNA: TGTGCCAGTAGTACGGGAGAGGTGATGGATACGCAGTATTTT. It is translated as CASSTGEVMDTQYF.

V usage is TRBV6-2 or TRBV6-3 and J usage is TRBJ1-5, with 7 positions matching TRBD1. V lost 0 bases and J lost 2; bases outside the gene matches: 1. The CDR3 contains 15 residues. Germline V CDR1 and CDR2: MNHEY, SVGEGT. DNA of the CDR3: TGTGCCAGCAGTTACTCAGGACAGGGCAATCAGCCCCAGCATTTT. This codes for CASSYSGQGNQPQHF.